This T cell receptor beta chain is from a study of spatial heterogeneity in lung cancer. The wider study: In raw reads, more than 9.5 appearances on average were recorded for each unique TCR and UMI combination.

About this clonotype: Its antigen is currently unknown.

The V end was cut by 4 bases, the J end by 2 bases, with 5 bases between. The CDR3 totals 11 residues. The germline V gene encodes CDR1 SQVTM and CDR2 ANQGSEA. Study observations and caveats: The appearance of ubiquitous expanded tumor TCRs in blood was greater at resection than follow-up.

The library protocol tagged each TCR cDNA with a unique molecular identifier. A single record per CDR3 protein comes from TCRdb applying MiXCR to the 5' RACE reads. The sample holds some 64,000 distinct CDR3 sequences, less than 10% seen once. Described time point: sample taken at primary tumor resection. No cell sorting; template was whole RNA from tumor, lung tissue or PBMC. Patients with untreated early-stage non-small cell lung cancer, numbering 72, were the donors. Sequences were derived from PBMCs, sampled at surgery. This receptor was identified in a female donor with early-stage non-small cell lung cancer. The V call is TRBV29-1, the J call TRBJ1-1; D not resolved. The CDR3 here is CSVGENTEAFF. The CDR3 DNA follows: TGCAGCGTTGGGGAAAACACTGAAGCTTTCTTT.